A single sample is the source of the 10 T cell receptor beta chains below, sequenced in a study of blood T cell repertoires in COVID-19 (TCRdb year 2020). Libraries were constructed by the immunoSEQ multiplex PCR assay. This is the immuneACCESS table as TCRdb keeps it, with only in-frame sequences that have V and J called. A part of the clones is gone; compared with another copy, unresolved V genes explain less than half, and the rest is unexplained. The sample table shows 80,000 or so clones, and about 85% are seen once. Around 9.9% of the sample is in the top ten clones. Sequences were obtained from peripheral blood. The receptors were sampled from a man in his 60s with COVID-19, enrolled during active disease.

V is TRBV29-1 and J is TRBJ2-1; 8 positions agree with TRBD1. Germline CDR1 reads SQVTM; CDR2 reads ANQGSEA. V lost 4 bases, J lost 0 bases, and 5 bases stayed unmatched. The CDR3 length is 15 residues. In DNA form, the CDR3 reads TGCAGCGTTGGGACAGGGACGGGCTCCTACAATGAGCAGTTCTTC. It codes for CSVGTGTGSYNEQFF.

The V and J genes are TRBV3-1 (or the pseudogene TRBV3-2) and TRBJ2-3; 14 bases align to TRBD2. CDR1 is LGHDT and CDR2 is YNNKEL in the germline V gene (reference sequence). The trim removed 3 bases at V and 3 bases at J, leaving 2 bases unmatched. The CDR3 runs 16 residues. DNA for the CDR3: TGTGCCAGCAGCCAGACTAGCGGGGGGGCTACAGATACGCAGTATTTT. It yields the protein CASSQTSGGATDTQYF.

The V call is TRBV19, the J call TRBJ2-1; TRBD1 is a possible D gene (6 bases). Trimming left V 8 bases short and J 4 bases short, with 18 bases between. The CDR3 consists of 15 residues. The germline V gene encodes CDR1 LNHDA and CDR2 SQIVND (reference sequence). CDR3 amino acids: CASSSLDRLYNEQFF. In nucleotides, the CDR3 is TGTGCCAGTTCTAGCCTGGACAGACTTTACAATGAGCAGTTCTTC.

This clone has a handful of counts. This rearrangement joins TRBV24-1 to TRBJ2-2; no clear D gene. This CDR3 has 12 amino acids. Germline V gives CDR1 KGHDR, CDR2 SFDVKD. Trimming cost V 8 bases and J 4 bases, with 7 bases left between them. The chain's CDR3 is CATNPSTGELFF. DNA for the CDR3: TGTGCCACCAACCCCAGCACCGGGGAGCTGTTTTTT.

The rearrangement joins TRBV4-1 to TRBJ2-1; weak D call: TRBD1 (6 bases). Trimming shortened V by 6 bases and J by 4 bases, and 16 bases separated the two germline ends. CDR3 size: 15 residues. Per the germline V gene, CDR1 is MGHRA and CDR2 is YSYEKL. This chain's CDR3 is CASSPGTQPYNEQFF. In DNA, the CDR3 is TGCGCCAGCAGTCCCGGGACACAACCTTACAATGAGCAGTTCTTC.

This clone was counted once. V is TRBV4-2 and J is TRBJ2-3, with 12 bases identical to TRBD2. This CDR3 has 18 residues. The V gene end was trimmed by 0 bases and the J gene end by 3 bases; junction bases not matched to a gene: 7. Germline assignment: CDR1 LGHNA and CDR2 YNFKEQ. The CDR3 loop reads CASSQDSLAGGRTDTQYF. The DNA of the CDR3 is TGTGCCAGCAGCCAAGACTCCCTAGCGGGAGGGCGGACAGATACGCAGTATTTT.

The V gene is TRBV29-1, the J gene TRBJ1-6, with 7 bases matching TRBD1. Germline CDR1 is SQVTM and CDR2 is ANQGSEA. The CDR3 has 14 residues. V gave up 6 bases and J gave up 5 bases; unmatched junction bases: 7. In nucleotides, the CDR3 is TGCAGCGTCCAGACAGGGTCGGATAATTCACCCCTCCACTTT. This encodes CSVQTGSDNSPLHF. The full variable domain, rest sourced from reference TRBV29-1 and TRBJ1-6, is SAVISQKPSRDICQRGTSLTIQCQVDSQVTMMFWYRQQPGQSLTLIATANQGSEATYESGFVIDKFPISRPNLTFSTLTVSNMSPEDSSIYLCSVQTGSDNSPLHFGNGTRLTVT.

The chain carries TRBV2 and TRBJ2-1, with a weak D call TRBD2 (5 bases). The V end lost 6 bases, the J end lost 10 bases, and 28 bases lay between the germline ends. The CDR3 has 17 amino acids. The germline V gene encodes CDR1 SNHLY and CDR2 FYNNEI. This CDR3 reads CASRANPPGTSAREQFF. CDR3 nucleotides: TGTGCCAGCAGAGCCAATCCGCCGGGAACAAGCGCTCGGGAGCAGTTCTTC.

The rearrangement joins TRBV19 to TRBJ1-5; possibly TRBD1 for D (6 bases). Germline assignment: CDR1 LNHDA and CDR2 SQIVND (reference sequence). The CDR3 sequence is 14 residues long. The germline V and J ends were trimmed by 6 bases and 3 bases, with 12 bases remaining between them. CDR3: CASSPQGTNQPQHF. For the CDR3, the DNA is TGTGCCAGTAGCCCACAGGGAACCAATCAGCCCCAGCATTTT.

V usage is TRBV6-1 and J usage is TRBJ1-5, with 8 bases aligning to TRBD1. J was trimmed by 5 bases and V by 2 bases; bases with no gene match: 2. The germline V gene has CDR1 MNHNS and CDR2 SASEGT. The CDR3 is made up of 14 amino acids. The CDR3 sequence: CASSEQGAHQPQHF. As DNA, the CDR3 is TGTGCCAGCAGTGAACAGGGGGCGCATCAGCCCCAGCATTTT.